This T cell receptor beta chain is drawn from a study of HIV-infected patients and healthy controls. TCRdb re-called the 5' RACE reads with MiXCR, one entry per CDR3 protein. The sample lists around 18,000 distinct CDR3 sequences, about 16% occurring once. This clonotype was picked up a small number of times. CDR3 length equals 17 residues. The J segment lost 8 bases and the V segment lost 4 bases, leaving 17 bases of the junction unmatched. Germline V gene lookup returns CDR1 PRHDT and CDR2 FYEKMQ (reference sequence). This chain joins TRBV13 and TRBJ1-2, with 9 bases identical to TRBD1. The receptor was derived from a human donor in good health. Sequencing was carried out using CD8+ T cells from blood. CDR3 amino acids: CASSSTGTGHRGLGYTF. DNA of the CDR3: TGTGCCAGCAGCTCCACGGGTACCGGACACAGGGGGCTAGGCTACACCTTC.